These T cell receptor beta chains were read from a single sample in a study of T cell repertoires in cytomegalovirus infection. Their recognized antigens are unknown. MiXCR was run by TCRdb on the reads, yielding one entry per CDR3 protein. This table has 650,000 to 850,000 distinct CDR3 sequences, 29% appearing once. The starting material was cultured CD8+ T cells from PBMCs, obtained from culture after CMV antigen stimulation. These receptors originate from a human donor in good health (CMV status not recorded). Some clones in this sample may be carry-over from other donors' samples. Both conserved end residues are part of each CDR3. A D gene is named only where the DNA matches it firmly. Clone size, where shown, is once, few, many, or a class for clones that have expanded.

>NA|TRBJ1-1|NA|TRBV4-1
CASSQDLREPRRNTEAFF
TGCGCCAGCAGCCAAGATCTTCGGGAGCCCAGGCGGAACACTGAAGCTTTCTTT
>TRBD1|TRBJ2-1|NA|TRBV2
CASSSTGGAVFIEQFF
TGTGCCAGCAGTTCAACAGGGGGCGCGGTTTTTATTGAGCAGTTCTTC
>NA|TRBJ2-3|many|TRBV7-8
CASSFLNGGGDTQYF
TGTGCCAGCAGCTTTTTAAACGGGGGTGGAGATACGCAGTATTTT
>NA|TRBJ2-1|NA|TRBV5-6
CASRTTNEQFF
TGTGCCAGCAGGACCACCAATGAGCAGTTCTTC
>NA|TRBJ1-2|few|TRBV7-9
CASSFEPRELLYGYTF
TGTGCCAGCAGCTTTGAACCGCGGGAACTGCTCTATGGCTACACCTTC
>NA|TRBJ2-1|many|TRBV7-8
CASSLLAGGENEQFF
TGTGCCAGCAGCTTACTCGCAGGGGGGGAGAATGAGCAGTTCTTC
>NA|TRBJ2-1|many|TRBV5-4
CASRGGDEQFF
TGTGCCAGCAGGGGGGGCGATGAGCAGTTCTTC
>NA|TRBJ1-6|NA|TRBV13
CASSTGQINSPLHF
TGTGCCAGCAGTACGGGACAAATTAATTCACCCCTCCACTTT
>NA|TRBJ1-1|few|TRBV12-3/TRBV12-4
CASSLGGASYTEAFF
TGTGCCAGCAGTTTAGGGGGCGCGTCATACACTGAAGCTTTCTTT
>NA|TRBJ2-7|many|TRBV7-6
CASSLDGGTGSEQYF
TGTGCCAGCAGCTTAGATGGGGGGACTGGAAGCGAGCAGTACTTC
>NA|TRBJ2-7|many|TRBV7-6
CASSSSKTYEQYF
TGTGCCAGCAGCTCCTCAAAGACCTACGAGCAGTACTTC
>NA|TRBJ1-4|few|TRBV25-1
CASSDFAGNEKLFF
TGTGCCAGCAGTGACTTTGCGGGTAATGAAAAACTGTTTTTT
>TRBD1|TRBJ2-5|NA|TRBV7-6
CASSLARGPMDSGTQYF
TGTGCCAGCAGCTTAGCGAGGGGGCCGATGGACTCGGGGACCCAGTACTTC
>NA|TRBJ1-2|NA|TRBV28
CASSLPLDGYTF
TGTGCCAGCAGTTTGCCCCTCGATGGCTACACCTTC
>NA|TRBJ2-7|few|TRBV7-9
CASSLRDLGYEQYF
TGTGCCAGCAGCTTACGAGACTTGGGCTACGAGCAGTACTTC
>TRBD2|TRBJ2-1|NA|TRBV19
CASSTGLDLDEQFF
TGTGCCAGTAGTACGGGACTAGATCTCGATGAGCAGTTCTTC
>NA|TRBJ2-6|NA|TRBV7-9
CASSPPAWRANVLTF
TGTGCCAGCAGCCCCCCGGCCTGGCGGGCCAACGTCCTGACTTTC
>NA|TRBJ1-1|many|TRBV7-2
CASSLFDMNTEAFF
TGTGCCAGCAGCTTATTTGATATGAACACTGAAGCTTTCTTT
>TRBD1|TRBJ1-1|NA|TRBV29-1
CSVVTGDTEAFF
TGCAGCGTTGTGACAGGGGATACTGAAGCTTTCTTT
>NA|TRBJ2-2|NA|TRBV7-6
CASSLGWTVGRNTGELFF
TGTGCCAGCAGCTTAGGCTGGACAGTAGGAAGAAACACCGGGGAGCTGTTTTTT
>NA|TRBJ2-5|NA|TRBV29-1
CSVEPEGGLQETQYF
TGCAGCGTTGAACCCGAGGGCGGTCTCCAAGAGACCCAGTACTTC
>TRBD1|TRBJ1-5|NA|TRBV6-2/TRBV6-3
CASNFGTASNQPQHF
TGTGCCAGCAACTTTGGGACAGCTAGCAATCAGCCCCAGCATTTT
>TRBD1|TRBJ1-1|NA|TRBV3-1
CASSQESSGTGKLNTEAFF
TGTGCCAGCAGCCAAGAATCATCTGGGACAGGGAAGTTGAACACTGAAGCTTTCTTT
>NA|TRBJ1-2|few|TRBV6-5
CASSYNRDQYGYTF
TGTGCCAGCAGTTACAACAGGGACCAATATGGCTACACCTTC
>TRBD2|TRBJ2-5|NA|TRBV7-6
CASSLEAGVETQYF
TGTGCCAGCAGCTTGGAAGCGGGGGTTGAGACCCAGTACTTC
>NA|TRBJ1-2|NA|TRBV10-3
CAIHGGTRERGYTF
TGTGCCATCCACGGGGGCACCCGGGAGAGGGGCTACACCTTC
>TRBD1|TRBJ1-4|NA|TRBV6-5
CASSWTGPANEKLFF
TGTGCCAGCAGTTGGACAGGGCCCGCTAATGAAAAACTGTTTTTT